This T cell receptor (beta chain) came from a study of blood T cell repertoires in COVID-19. In the study overall: From T cells, B-cell-depleted T cells, or PBMCs came the material, which was cDNA or gDNA.

Original processing notes: Nucleated cell number was recorded as an estimate derived from reference gene primer amplification. Sequenced by immunoSEQ multiplex PCR; TCRdb stores in-frame clones only, minus some. V, J and clone size were drawn from that table, and D and trimming were deduced from the DNA. The data contain 60,000 to 75,000 clones, about 86% of them singletons. CDR1 is SGDLS, CDR2 YYNGEE, per germline. The CDR3 is 14 residues long. With 0 bases removed from V and 2 bases from J, the gap between germline ends came to 8 bases. The chain is built from TRBV9 and TRBJ2-5, with D possibly TRBD1 on 6 matching bases. This TCR was sampled from a human donor in a cohort sampled during active COVID-19. The material sequenced was peripheral blood. The CDR3 sequence is CASSVETGQETQYF. In DNA form, the CDR3 reads TGTGCCAGCAGCGTAGAGACAGGTCAAGAGACCCAGTACTTC. Drawing the rest from reference TRBV9 and TRBJ2-5, the complete variable domain is DSGVTQTPKHLITATGQRVTLRCSPRSGDLSVYWYQQSLDQGLQFLIQYYNGEERAKGNILERFSAQQFPDLHSELNLSSLELGDSALYFCASSVETGQETQYFGPGTRLLVL.